A single sample gave rise to the 23 T cell receptor beta chains below, sequenced in a study of T cells in Graves' hyperthyroidism and ophthalmopathy. Researchers took RNA transcripts and amplified the TCR beta CDR3 regions from them. Primed by the HTBI set, a first-round RT-PCR was run on the TCR CDR3. TCRdb called the multiplex PCR reads again in MiXCR, with one record for every CDR3 protein. The table shows about 640,000 distinct CDR3 sequences, with around 21% occurring only once. Sequencing used blood. The receptor set was obtained from a man younger than 40 with Graves' ophthalmopathy.

This clonotype was counted only a few times. The rearrangement uses TRBV5-1 and TRBJ2-1, with D possibly being TRBD1 (6 bases). Trimming pared 5 bases from V and 4 bases from J, leaving 16 bases between. The CDR3 totals 15 residues. CDR1 is SGHRS and CDR2 is YFSETQ in the germline V gene. In DNA, the CDR3 is TGCGCCAGCAGGGAGGACAGTTTACCGTACAATGAGCAGTTCTTC. Residues: CASREDSLPYNEQFF.

The chain has TRBV12-3 or TRBV12-4 and TRBJ2-1, with 13 bases fitting TRBD2. The V segment lost 1 base and the J segment 11 bases; nucleotides outside the gene matches: 2. The CDR3 loop spans 14 amino acids. CDR3 region: CASSLGTSGRKQFF. Written as DNA, the CDR3 is TGTGCCAGCAGTTTAGGGACTAGCGGGAGAAAGCAGTTCTTC.

This clonotype has only a few counts. V is TRBV12-3 or TRBV12-4 and J is TRBJ1-4, with 7 bases lining up with TRBD1. The CDR3 sequence is 17 residues long. After removal of 4 bases from V and 8 bases from J, the junction contained 16 bases not matched to a gene. The CDR3 spells CASSSAGGSRRGEKLFF. CDR3 nucleotides: TGTGCCAGCAGTTCCGCAGGGGGTTCACGGAGAGGCGAAAAACTGTTTTTT.

CDR3 in amino acids: CAWNRGSGNTIYF. The CDR3 DNA reads TGTGCCTGGAATCGTGGGTCTGGAAACACCATATATTTT. V is TRBV30 and J is TRBJ1-3, with D hard to call. CDR1 is GTSNPN, CDR2 SVGIG, per germline (reference sequence). The CDR3 covers 13 residues. The germline V and J ends were trimmed by 4 bases and 1 base, with 8 bases remaining between them.

The chain is built from TRBV11-2 and TRBJ1-6; weak D call: TRBD1 (5 bases). Trimming took 3 bases from V and 15 from J, leaving 21 bases between them. This CDR3 is 15 amino acids long. Germline lookup yields CDR1 SGHAT and CDR2 FQNNGV. The CDR3 DNA reads as TGTGCCAGCAGCTTGGGGACGGGCAGAGTTTCGTTCCTCCACTTT. Encoded protein: CASSLGTGRVSFLHF. Filled out from reference TRBV11-2 and TRBJ1-6, the complete variable domain reads EAGVAQSPRYKIIEKRQSVAFWCNPISGHATLYWYQQILGQGPKLLIQFQNNGVVDDSQLPKDRFSAERLKGVDSTLKIQPAKLEDSAVYLCASSLGTGRVSFLHFGNGTRLTVT.

This clonotype has at least ten counts. This chain links TRBV30 with TRBJ1-4, with 9 bases fitting TRBD1. CDR1 is GTSNPN, CDR2 SVGIG, per germline (reference sequence). This CDR3 has 15 residues. V was pared by 0 bases and J by 5 bases, with 4 bases of the junction left unmatched. The CDR3 loop is CAWSVPGTGNEKLFF. CDR3 in DNA: TGTGCCTGGAGTGTCCCCGGGACAGGGAATGAAAAACTGTTTTTT. The whole variable domain, remainder taken from reference TRBV30 and TRBJ1-4, is SQTIHQWPATLVQPVGSPLSLECTVEGTSNPNLYWYRQAAGRGLQLLFYSVGIGQISSEVPQNLSASRPQDRQFILSSKKLLLSDSGFYLCAWSVPGTGNEKLFFGSGTQLSVL.

In its sample, this clonotype was seen a few times. The V gene is TRBV19, the J gene TRBJ1-1; D is uncertain. Trimming pared 3 bases from V and 0 bases from J, leaving 8 bases between. This CDR3 comprises 14 residues. Germline-derived CDR1 and CDR2 are LNHDA and SQIVND (reference sequence). The CDR3 nucleotides read TGTGCCAGTAGTATTGCGCGGATGAACACTGAAGCTTTCTTT. The encoded protein is CASSIARMNTEAFF.

This clonotype was counted a few times. The CDR3 loop is CASSPDRSSEAGELFF. CDR3 coding DNA: TGTGCCAGCAGCCCGGACAGGTCCAGTGAGGCCGGGGAGCTGTTTTTT. The V call is TRBV28, the J call TRBJ2-2; 7 nucleotides agree with TRBD1. Germline CDR1 is MDHEN and CDR2 is SYDVKM. This CDR3 comprises 16 residues. The J segment lost 6 bases and the V segment lost 6 bases, leaving 13 bases of the junction unmatched.

The gene calls are TRBV5-6 and TRBJ2-3, with unresolved D. This CDR3 comprises 13 residues. The V gene's germline CDR1 is SGHDT and CDR2 YYEEEE. Trimming cost V 3 bases and J 3 bases, with 8 bases left between them. CDR3 DNA sequence: TGTGCCAGCAGCTCCCCCGGGACAGATACGCAGTATTTT. Its protein is CASSSPGTDTQYF. The full variable domain, in which reference TRBV5-6 and TRBJ2-3 provide the parts outside the CDR3, is DAGVTQSPTHLIKTRGQQVTLRCSPKSGHDTVSWYQQALGQGPQFIFQYYEEEERQRGNFPDRFSGHQFPNYSSELNVNALLLGDSALYLCASSSPGTDTQYFGPGTRLTVL.

The chain has TRBV6-1 and TRBJ2-1; 7 nucleotides agree with TRBD1. Germline CDR1 is MNHNS and CDR2 is SASEGT. The V segment lost 7 bases and the J segment 1 base; nucleotides outside the gene matches: 7. CDR3 length: 15 amino acids. CDR3 bases: TGTGCCAGCACTAACAGGGGTGGGTCCTACAATGAGCAGTTCTTC. The encoded protein is CASTNRGGSYNEQFF.

The chain employs TRBV20-1 and TRBJ2-5; TRBD2 agrees at 9 bases. CDR1 and CDR2 from the germline V gene are DFQATT and SNEGSKA (reference sequence). This CDR3 is 12 amino acids long. Trimming removed 7 bases from V and 5 bases from J; junction bases left unmatched: 5. The CDR3 bases are TGCAGTGTTCTTAGCGGGAGCGAGACCCAGTACTTC. Its translation is CSVLSGSETQYF.

In nucleotides, the CDR3 is TGTGCCAGCACTGCAGAAAACGGGGGGGCTTTCTTT. Translated, it gives CASTAENGGAFF. The J gene is TRBJ1-1, the V gene TRBV7-2; weak D call: TRBD1 (5 bases). Germline-derived CDR1 and CDR2 are SGHTA and FQGNSA. The CDR3 has 12 amino acids. V lost 7 bases and J lost 11, with 17 bases in between. Filled out from reference TRBV7-2 and TRBJ1-1, the complete variable domain reads GAGVSQSPSNKVTEKGKDVELRCDPISGHTALYWYRQSLGQGLEFLIYFQGNSAPDKSGLPSDRFSAERTGGSVSTLTIQRTQQEDSAVYLCASTAENGGAFFGQGTRLTVV.

This clonotype was counted ten times or more. The rearrangement links TRBV28 to TRBJ2-5; the match to TRBD2 covers 8 bases. In germline, CDR1 is MDHEN, CDR2 SYDVKM. The CDR3 loop spans 14 amino acids. The trim removed 3 bases at V and 3 bases at J, leaving 3 bases unmatched. The CDR3 spells CASSLSLAEETQYF. The CDR3 DNA reads as TGTGCCAGCAGTTTGTCACTAGCGGAAGAGACCCAGTACTTC.

This clonotype was detected only a few times. The rearrangement joins TRBV7-9 to TRBJ1-2; a weak D match, TRBD1 (6 bases). Germline CDR1 is SEHNR and CDR2 is FQNEAQ (reference sequence). The ends were cut back, 7 bases at V and 7 bases at J, with 22 bases in the middle. The CDR3 is made up of 15 amino acids. CDR3 in amino acids: CASTPRDTPPVGYTF. The DNA of the CDR3 is TGTGCCAGCACCCCGCGGGACACCCCACCGGTTGGCTACACCTTC.

This clonotype was recorded many times. The V and J genes are TRBV28 and TRBJ2-1, with TRBD2 matching over 15 bases. The CDR3 runs to 16 residues. Germline V lookup: CDR1 MDHEN, CDR2 SYDVKM. Trimming removed 6 bases from V and 6 bases from J; junction bases left unmatched: 6. The CDR3 here is CASSLGTSGRPNEQFF. CDR3 coding DNA: TGTGCCAGCAGCCTAGGGACTAGCGGGAGGCCCAATGAGCAGTTCTTC.

This sequence joins TRBV27 and TRBJ2-5, with TRBD2 identical over 7 bases. The CDR3 spans 13 residues. Trimming cost V 8 bases and J 3 bases; bases outside gene matches: 6. Germline V CDR1 and CDR2: MNHEY, SMNVEV (reference sequence). CDR3 in amino acids: CASGGGVEETQYF. The CDR3 DNA sequence: TGTGCCAGCGGGGGGGGAGTCGAAGAGACCCAGTACTTC.

This clonotype has just a few counts. This rearrangement joins TRBV5-4 to TRBJ2-7; TRBD2 might be the D (6 bases). V lost 4 bases to trimming and J lost 9 bases, with 23 bases between them. The CDR3 consists of 15 residues. Germline-derived CDR1 and CDR2 are SGHNT and YYREEE (reference sequence). The CDR3 DNA sequence: TGTGCCAGCAGCCCCGATCGGGGTGGACTAATCGGGCAGTACTTC. Encoded protein: CASSPDRGGLIGQYF.

This clonotype was found many times. The genes are TRBV28 and TRBJ2-7; D gene unclear. This CDR3 has 16 amino acids. V lost 3 bases to trimming and J lost 2 bases, with 17 bases between them. Germline-derived CDR1 and CDR2 are MDHEN and SYDVKM. The CDR3 is CASSFYDGVRAYEQYF. DNA for the CDR3: TGTGCCAGCAGTTTCTACGATGGGGTTAGGGCCTACGAGCAGTACTTC.

The rearrangement links TRBV18 to TRBJ2-7; D is possibly TRBD1 (5 bases). V lost 2 bases and J 3 bases, leaving 11 bases between the germline ends. CDR3 length: 14 residues. The germline V gene encodes CDR1 KGHSH and CDR2 LQKENI. The CDR3 coding sequence is TGTGCCAGCTCACCATCCACAAGGGGCTACGAGCAGTACTTC. Its translation: CASSPSTRGYEQYF.

In its sample, this clonotype was seen a few times. The chain employs TRBV7-8 and TRBJ2-7; D call uncertain. V shed 1 base and J shed 0 bases, with 10 bases lying between them. Germline V gene sequence: CDR1 SGHVS, CDR2 FQNEAQ. There are 15 residues in the CDR3. The CDR3, as DNA: TGTGCCAGCAGCTTAGGTCGCGTGACCTCCTACGAGCAGTACTTC. Translating it yields CASSLGRVTSYEQYF.

Concerning this clonotype itself: The junction departs from germline at one end; a sequencing error may be responsible. V and J are TRBV6-5 and TRBJ2-7; D is unclear. Germline lookup yields CDR1 MNHEY and CDR2 SVGAGI. This CDR3 has 15 residues. The CDR3 nucleotides read TGTGCCAGCAGTGACTCCCCCGGAGCCTTAAGCGAGCAGTACTTC. Translated: CASSDSPGALSEQYF.

The chain links TRBV29-1 to TRBJ1-1; 9 nucleotides agree with TRBD1. Germline CDR1 SQVTM, CDR2 ANQGSEA. The CDR3 runs 13 residues. The J segment lost 4 bases and the V segment lost 6 bases, leaving 6 bases of the junction unmatched. The CDR3 region is CSVADRGITEAFF. In DNA, the CDR3 is TGCAGCGTCGCTGACAGGGGGATCACTGAAGCTTTCTTT.

The sample holds many counts of this clonotype. V is TRBV6-1 and J is TRBJ2-1; TRBD1 aligns across 10 bases. This CDR3 spans 15 amino acids. J was trimmed by 8 bases and V by 3 bases; bases with no gene match: 7. The V gene's germline CDR1 is MNHNS and CDR2 SASEGT. This chain's CDR3 is CASSDLTGGKDEQFF. The DNA of the CDR3 is TGTGCCAGCAGTGACCTGACAGGGGGCAAGGATGAGCAGTTCTTC.